A single T cell receptor beta chain is shown here with its context. TCRdb's table, derived via immunoSEQ multiplex PCR, lists solely in-frame clones and lacks some. The sample records approximately 300,000 clones, approximately 84% being singletons. This sample was taken from a study of blood T cell repertoires in COVID-19. V was pared by 4 bases and J by 0 bases, with 6 bases of the junction left unmatched. Per the germline V gene, CDR1 is MDHEN and CDR2 is SYDVKM. The CDR3 is 16 residues long. Source material: PBMCs or T cells enriched from blood (not recorded which). V usage is TRBV28 and J usage is TRBJ1-3; TRBD1 matches 7 bases. The receptor comes from a man aged 25 to 40 who had recovered from COVID-19. CDR3 nucleotide sequence: TGTGCCAGCAGTTCCTACGGGACAGTCTCTGGAAACACCATATATTTT. Encoded protein: CASSSYGTVSGNTIYF.